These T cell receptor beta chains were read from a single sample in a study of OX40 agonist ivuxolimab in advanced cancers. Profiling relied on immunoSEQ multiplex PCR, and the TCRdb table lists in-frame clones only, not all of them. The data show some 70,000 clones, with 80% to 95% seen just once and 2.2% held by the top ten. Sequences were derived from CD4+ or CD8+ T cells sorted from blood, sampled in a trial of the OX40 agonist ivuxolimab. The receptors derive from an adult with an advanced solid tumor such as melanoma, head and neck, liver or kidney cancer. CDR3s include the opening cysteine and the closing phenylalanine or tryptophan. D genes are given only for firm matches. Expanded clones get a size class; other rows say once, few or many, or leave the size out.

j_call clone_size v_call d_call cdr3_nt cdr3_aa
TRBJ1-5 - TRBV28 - TGTGCCAGCAGGCCCACAGGGATGGGTCAGCCCCAGCATTTT CASRPTGMGQPQHF
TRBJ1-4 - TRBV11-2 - TGTGCCACTGCATCGGCCCCCACTAATGAAAAACTGTTTTTT CATASAPTNEKLFF
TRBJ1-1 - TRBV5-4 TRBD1 TGTGCCAGCAGCGGCCGGACAGGGGTAGGGGGAGCTTTCTTT CASSGRTGVGGAFF
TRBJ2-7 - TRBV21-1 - TGTGCCAGCAGCAAAGTAGGATGGGTGAATCCCGACGAGCAGTACTTC CASSKVGWVNPDEQYF
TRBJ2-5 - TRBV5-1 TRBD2 TGCGCCAGCAGCCGCACGACCGGGACTAGCGGGGTGGGGACCCAGTACTTC CASSRTTGTSGVGTQYF
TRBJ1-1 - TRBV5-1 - TGCGCCAGCAGCTTGTCTCGGGTAGGGGGAAGCACTGAAGCTTTCTTT CASSLSRVGGSTEAFF
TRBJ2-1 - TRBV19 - TGTGCCAGTAGTGACCACCAGGCCAGGAAGTCGACTTACAATGAGCAGTTCTTC CASSDHQARKSTYNEQFF
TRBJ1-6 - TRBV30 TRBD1 TGTGCCTTTGGGACAGGGTGGAATTCACCCCTCCACTTT CAFGTGWNSPLHF
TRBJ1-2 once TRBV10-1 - TGCGCCAGCAGTGAATATATCTTCTACACCTTC CASSEYIFYTF
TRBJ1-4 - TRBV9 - TGTGCCAGCAGCGTATCAGGGATGGCTAATGAAAAACTGTTTTTT CASSVSGMANEKLFF
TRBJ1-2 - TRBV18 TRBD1 TGTGCCAGTACGGACAGGTCCTTCTATGGCTACACCTTC CASTDRSFYGYTF
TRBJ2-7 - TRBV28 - TGTGCCAGCAGTTCCGGATCCGCCCGCGAATACGAGCAGTACTTC CASSSGSAREYEQYF
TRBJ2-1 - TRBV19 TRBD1 TGTGCCAGTAGGGGGACAGGGGTCCCCCGGGATGAGCAGTTCTTC CASRGTGVPRDEQFF
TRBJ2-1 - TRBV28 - TGTGCCAGCAGGAGCACAGGGAACAATGAGCAGTTCTTC CASRSTGNNEQFF
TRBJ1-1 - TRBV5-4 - TGTGCCAGCAGCTTATCTGGTTCGCCGAACACTGAAGCTTTCTTT CASSLSGSPNTEAFF
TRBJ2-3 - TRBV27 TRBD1 TGTGCCAGCAGTACCCCCGGGACAGGGGTAGATACGCAGTATTTT CASSTPGTGVDTQYF
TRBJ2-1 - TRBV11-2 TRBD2 TGTGCCAGCAGCCCCAGCCCTCTAGCGGGACACTACAATGAGCAGTTCTTC CASSPSPLAGHYNEQFF
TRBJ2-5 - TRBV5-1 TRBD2 TGCGCCAGCAAGAGGGGAGGGGACCAAGAGACCCAGTACTTC CASKRGGDQETQYF
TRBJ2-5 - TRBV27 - TGTGCCAGCAGTTTTGCGATAGAAGAGACCCAGTACTTC CASSFAIEETQYF